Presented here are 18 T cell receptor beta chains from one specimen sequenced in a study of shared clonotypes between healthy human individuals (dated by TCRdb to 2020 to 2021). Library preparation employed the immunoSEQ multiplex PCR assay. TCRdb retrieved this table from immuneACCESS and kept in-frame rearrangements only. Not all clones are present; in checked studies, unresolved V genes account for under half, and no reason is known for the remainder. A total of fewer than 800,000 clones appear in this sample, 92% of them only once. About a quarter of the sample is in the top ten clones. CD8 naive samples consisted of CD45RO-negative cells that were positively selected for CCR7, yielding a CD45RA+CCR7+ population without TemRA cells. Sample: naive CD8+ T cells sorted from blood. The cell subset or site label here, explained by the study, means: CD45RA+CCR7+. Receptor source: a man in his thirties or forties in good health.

CDR3 loop: CASGGGTSGSYEQYF. As DNA, the CDR3 is TGCGCCAGCGGGGGTGGGACTAGCGGGAGCTACGAGCAGTACTTC. V usage is TRBV4-1 and J usage is TRBJ2-7; 14 bases fit TRBD2. Germline V gives CDR1 MGHRA, CDR2 YSYEKL. The CDR3 loop spans 15 amino acids. V lost 8 bases to trimming and J lost 3 bases; unmatched junction nucleotides: 6.

This chain's CDR3 is CAISEETYEQYF. CDR3 nucleotides: TGTGCCATCAGTGAGGAGACCTACGAGCAGTACTTC. This sequence joins TRBV10-3 and TRBJ2-7, with D hard to call. Trimming cost V 2 bases and J 2 bases, with 4 bases left between them. Germline lookup yields CDR1 ENHRY and CDR2 SYGVKD. This CDR3 has 12 amino acids.

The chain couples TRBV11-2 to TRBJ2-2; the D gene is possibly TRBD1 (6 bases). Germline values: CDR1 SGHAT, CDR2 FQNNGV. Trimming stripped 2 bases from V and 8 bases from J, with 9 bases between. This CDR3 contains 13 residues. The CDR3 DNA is TGTGCCAGCAGCTTAAACGGACAGGGGGAGCTGTTTTTT. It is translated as CASSLNGQGELFF.

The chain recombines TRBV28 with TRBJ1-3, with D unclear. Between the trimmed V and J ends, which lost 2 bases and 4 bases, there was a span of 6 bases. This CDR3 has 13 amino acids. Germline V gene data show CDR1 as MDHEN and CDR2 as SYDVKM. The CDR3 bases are TGTGCCAGCAGTTTAAGCCCCGGAAACACCATATATTTT. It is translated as CASSLSPGNTIYF.

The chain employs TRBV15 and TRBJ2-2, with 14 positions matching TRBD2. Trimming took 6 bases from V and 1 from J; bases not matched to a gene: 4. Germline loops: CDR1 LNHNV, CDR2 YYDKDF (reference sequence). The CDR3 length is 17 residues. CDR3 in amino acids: CATRGTSGSENTGELFF. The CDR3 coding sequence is TGTGCCACCAGAGGGACTAGCGGGAGTGAGAACACCGGGGAGCTGTTTTTT.

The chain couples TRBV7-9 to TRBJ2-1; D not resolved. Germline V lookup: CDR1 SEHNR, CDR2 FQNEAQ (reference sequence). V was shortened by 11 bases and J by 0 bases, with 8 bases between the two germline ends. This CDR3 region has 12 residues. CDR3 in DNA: TGTGCCTTGTATGGCTCCTACAATGAGCAGTTCTTC. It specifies CALYGSYNEQFF. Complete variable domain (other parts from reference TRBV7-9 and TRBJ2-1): DTGVSQNPRHKITKRGQNVTFRCDPISEHNRLYWYRQTLGQGPEFLTYFQNEAQLEKSRLLSDRFSAERPKGSFSTLEIQRTEQGDSAMYLCALYGSYNEQFFGPGTRLTVL.

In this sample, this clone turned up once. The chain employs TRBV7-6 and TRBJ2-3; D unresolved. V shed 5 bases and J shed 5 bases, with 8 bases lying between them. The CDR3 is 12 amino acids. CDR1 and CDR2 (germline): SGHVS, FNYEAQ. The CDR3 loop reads CASSEVLDTQYF. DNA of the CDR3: TGTGCCAGCAGCGAAGTCTTAGATACGCAGTATTTT.

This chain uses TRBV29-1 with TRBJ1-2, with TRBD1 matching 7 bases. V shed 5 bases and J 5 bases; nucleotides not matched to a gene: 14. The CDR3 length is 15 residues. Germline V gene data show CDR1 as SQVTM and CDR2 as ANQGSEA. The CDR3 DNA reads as TGCAGCGTTAGAACAGGGGAGGCCATTCCATATGGCTACACCTTC. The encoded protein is CSVRTGEAIPYGYTF.

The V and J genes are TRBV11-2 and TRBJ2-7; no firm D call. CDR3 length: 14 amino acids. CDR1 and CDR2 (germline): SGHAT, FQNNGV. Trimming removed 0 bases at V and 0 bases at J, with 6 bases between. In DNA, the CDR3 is TGTGCCAGCAGCTTAGATGTCTACTCCTACGAGCAGTACTTC. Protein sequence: CASSLDVYSYEQYF.

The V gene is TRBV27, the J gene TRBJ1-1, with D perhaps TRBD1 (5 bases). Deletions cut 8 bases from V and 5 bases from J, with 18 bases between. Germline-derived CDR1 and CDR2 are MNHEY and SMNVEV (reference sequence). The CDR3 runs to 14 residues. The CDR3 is CASSLSGLRTEAFF. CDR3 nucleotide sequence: TGTGCCAGCTCGCTATCAGGGTTAAGGACTGAAGCTTTCTTT.

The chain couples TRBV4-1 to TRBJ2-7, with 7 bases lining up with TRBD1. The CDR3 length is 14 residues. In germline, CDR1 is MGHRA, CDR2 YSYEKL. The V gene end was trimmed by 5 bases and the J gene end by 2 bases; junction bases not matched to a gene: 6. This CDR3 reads CASSAGGMAYEQYF. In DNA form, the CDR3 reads TGCGCCAGCAGCGCAGGGGGAATGGCCTACGAGCAGTACTTC.

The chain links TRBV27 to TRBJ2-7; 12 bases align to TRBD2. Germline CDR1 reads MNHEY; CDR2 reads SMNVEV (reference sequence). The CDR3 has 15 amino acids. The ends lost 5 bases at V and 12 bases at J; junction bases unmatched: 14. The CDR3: CASSPLTSGSLWPYF. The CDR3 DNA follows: TGTGCCAGCAGTCCCTTGACTAGCGGGAGTCTCTGGCCGTACTTC.

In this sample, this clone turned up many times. The CDR3 spells CASSQVGRKTGGQPQHF. In nucleotides, the CDR3 is TGCGCCAGCAGCCAAGTAGGTCGGAAGACCGGGGGTCAGCCCCAGCATTTT. This chain joins TRBV4-1 and TRBJ1-5; TRBD1 is a possible D gene (5 bases). CDR3 size: 17 residues. Trimming pared 1 base from V and 6 bases from J, leaving 19 bases between. CDR1 is MGHRA and CDR2 is YSYEKL in the germline V gene.

The CDR3 protein is CASSPKGRRDTICEQYF. The CDR3, as DNA: TGTGCTAGCTCGCCTAAAGGCCGCCGGGACACTATCTGCGAGCAGTACTTC. The chain has TRBV7-7 and TRBJ2-7, with D possibly matching TRBD1 (6 bases). This CDR3 spans 17 amino acids. From germline, CDR1 is SSHAT and CDR2 FNYEAQ (reference sequence).

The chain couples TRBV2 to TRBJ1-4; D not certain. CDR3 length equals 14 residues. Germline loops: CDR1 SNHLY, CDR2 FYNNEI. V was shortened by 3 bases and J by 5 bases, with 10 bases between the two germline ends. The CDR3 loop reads CASSDEGRNEKLFF. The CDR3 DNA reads TGTGCCAGCAGTGACGAGGGTAGGAATGAAAAACTGTTTTTT.

This chain's CDR3 is CASSLTGGVRVESNQPQHF. As DNA, the CDR3 is TGTGCCAGCAGTTTAACGGGGGGAGTTAGGGTCGAGAGCAATCAGCCCCAGCATTTT. The gene calls are TRBV27 and TRBJ1-5, with TRBD1 as a possible D gene (5 bases). In germline, CDR1 is MNHEY, CDR2 SMNVEV (reference sequence). The CDR3 totals 19 residues. V was clipped by 2 bases and J by 1 base, with 21 bases between them.

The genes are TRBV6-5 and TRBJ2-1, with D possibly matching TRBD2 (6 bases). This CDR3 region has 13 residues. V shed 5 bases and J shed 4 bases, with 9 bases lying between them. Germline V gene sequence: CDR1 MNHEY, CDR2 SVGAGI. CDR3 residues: CASSPGVYNEQFF. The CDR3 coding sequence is TGTGCCAGCAGTCCGGGAGTGTACAATGAGCAGTTCTTC.

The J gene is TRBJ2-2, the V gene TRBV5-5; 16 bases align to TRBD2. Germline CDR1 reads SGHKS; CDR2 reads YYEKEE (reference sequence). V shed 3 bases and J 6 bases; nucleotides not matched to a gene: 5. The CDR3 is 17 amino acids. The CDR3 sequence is CASSWGLAGGSPGELFF. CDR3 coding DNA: TGTGCCAGCAGCTGGGGACTAGCGGGAGGGTCCCCCGGGGAGCTGTTTTTT.